One and the same sample provided the 9 T cell receptor beta chains below, sequenced in a study of cytomegalovirus exposure and HLA in healthy donors. Primers for the PCR totalled 60 Vbeta and 13 Jbeta. Libraries were prepared by immunoSEQ multiplex PCR; TCRdb keeps only in-frame clonotypes and omits some of them. The table has some 200,000 clones, approximately 80% seen once. Sequenced sample: PBMCs. These receptors were obtained from a woman aged 18-29 years in good health and CMV-seronegative.

The V gene is TRBV30, the J gene TRBJ1-6, with D uncertain. This CDR3 has 15 residues. Germline assignment: CDR1 GTSNPN and CDR2 SVGIG (reference sequence). Trimming left V 3 bases short and J 5 bases short, with 14 bases between. CDR3 region: CAWRGGGYNNSPLHF. CDR3 DNA sequence: TGTGCCTGGAGGGGCGGAGGATACAATAATTCACCCCTCCACTTT.

This clone has only a few counts. The chain joins TRBV19 to TRBJ1-1, with D possibly being TRBD1 (5 bases). The germline CDR1 and CDR2 sequences are LNHDA and SQIVND (reference sequence). The length of the CDR3 is 13 residues. Trimming removed 9 bases from V and 0 bases from J, with 11 bases in between. CDR3 residues: CASHGRVNTEAFF. In DNA, the CDR3 is TGTGCCAGCCACGGCAGGGTGAACACTGAAGCTTTCTTT.

The V gene is TRBV28, the J gene TRBJ2-5; TRBD2 agrees at 13 bases. The CDR3 length is 17 residues. Looked up from germline, CDR1 is MDHEN and CDR2 is SYDVKM. The V gene end was trimmed by 5 bases and the J gene end by 1 base; junction bases not matched to a gene: 7. CDR3 in amino acids: CASSPRTSGRIQETQYF. In DNA, the CDR3 is TGTGCCAGCAGTCCCCGGACTAGCGGGAGAATCCAAGAGACCCAGTACTTC.

The chain combines TRBV28 with TRBJ2-4, with 7 positions matching TRBD1. In germline, CDR1 is MDHEN, CDR2 SYDVKM. This CDR3 is 15 amino acids long. V trimming: 9 bases; J trimming: 12 bases; junction bases outside the gene matches: 20. The CDR3 DNA reads as TGTGCCAGTCGTCTTGGGACAGCACCCTTGGTAAATCAGTACTTC. This sequence encodes CASRLGTAPLVNQYF.

Here the CDR3 DNA reads TGTGCCTGGAGTGTAGACAGGGACACTGAAGCTTTCTTT. Amino acids: CAWSVDRDTEAFF. The chain uses TRBV30 and TRBJ1-1, with 7 bases matching TRBD1. Germline V gene lookup returns CDR1 GTSNPN and CDR2 SVGIG (reference sequence). The J segment lost 3 bases and the V segment lost 0 bases, leaving 1 base of the junction unmatched. The CDR3 is made up of 13 amino acids.

The V and J genes are TRBV5-1 and TRBJ2-1; D not resolved. CDR1 SGHRS and CDR2 YFSETQ come from the germline V gene. The CDR3 sequence is 15 residues long. The V gene lost 0 bases and the J gene lost 4 bases, with 11 bases spanning the gap. This CDR3 reads CASSLVENYYNEQFF. The CDR3 nucleotides are TGCGCCAGCAGCTTGGTAGAGAACTATTACAATGAGCAGTTCTTC.

V and J are TRBV19 and TRBJ2-1; 7 bases align to TRBD2. Germline V lookup: CDR1 LNHDA, CDR2 SQIVND (reference sequence). CDR3 length equals 14 residues. V lost 0 bases, J lost 8 bases, and 4 bases stayed unmatched. The CDR3 region is CASSIEGLVYEQFF. In DNA form, the CDR3 reads TGTGCCAGTAGTATAGAAGGACTAGTGTATGAGCAGTTCTTC. Supplemented by reference TRBV19 and TRBJ2-1, the full variable domain reads DGGITQSPKYLFRKEGQNVTLSCEQNLNHDAMYWYRQDPGQGLRLIYYSQIVNDFQKGDIAEGYSVSREKKESFPLTVTSAQKNPTAFYLCASSIEGLVYEQFFGPGTRLTVL.

This clone was counted a few times. The chain has TRBV19 and TRBJ2-3, with 7 bases fitting TRBD2. V lost 5 bases to trimming and J lost 2 bases; unmatched junction nucleotides: 4. The CDR3 is made up of 14 amino acids. Germline CDR1 and CDR2: LNHDA and SQIVND (reference sequence). The CDR3 region is CASSGGDLTDTQYF. CDR3 sequence (DNA): TGTGCCAGTAGTGGGGGGGACCTCACAGATACGCAGTATTTT.

This sequence joins TRBV25-1 and TRBJ1-5; 8 bases align to TRBD1. The CDR3 has 17 residues. Trimming at V came to 6 bases and at J to 3 bases, leaving 13 bases not matched to a gene. Germline loops: CDR1 MGHDK, CDR2 SYGVNS. The CDR3 sequence: CASRSAGQAMANQPQHF. In DNA, the CDR3 is TGTGCCAGCAGGTCGGCGGGACAGGCCATGGCCAATCAGCCCCAGCATTTT.